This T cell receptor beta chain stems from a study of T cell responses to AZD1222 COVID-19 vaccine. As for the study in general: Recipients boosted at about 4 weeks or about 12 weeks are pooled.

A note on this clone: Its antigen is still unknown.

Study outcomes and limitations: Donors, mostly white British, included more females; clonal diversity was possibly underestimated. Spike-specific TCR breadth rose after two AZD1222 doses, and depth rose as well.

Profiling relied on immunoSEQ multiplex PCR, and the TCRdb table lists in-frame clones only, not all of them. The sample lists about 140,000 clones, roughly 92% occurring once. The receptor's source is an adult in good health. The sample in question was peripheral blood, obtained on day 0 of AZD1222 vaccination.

CDR3 in DNA: TGTGCCAGCAGCGAACTAGCGGGACTCCAAGAGACCCAGTACTTC. Translated, it gives CASSELAGLQETQYF. V usage is TRBV28 and J usage is TRBJ2-5, with 10 bases lining up with TRBD2. Germline trimming cut 6 bases from V and 1 base from J; bases unmatched to any gene: 5. The CDR3 spans 15 residues. Germline V gives CDR1 MDHEN, CDR2 SYDVKM.